This TCR beta chain was found in a study of T cell responses to AZD1222 COVID-19 vaccine. Findings and caveats of the study: Baseline seropositives among AZD1222 recipients totaled only six. There were vaccine-associated CD4 TCRs across spike, dominant at 160-218 and 743-854.

Profiled with immunoSEQ multiplex PCR; TCRdb holds only in-frame clones, not every one. The profile covers 180,000 or so clones, with approximately 95% appearing a single time and about 3.9% taken by the ten largest. V was cut by 3 bases and J by 4 bases, with 9 bases left in between. CDR3 length: 14 amino acids. The V gene's germline CDR1 is MNHEY and CDR2 SMNVEV (reference sequence). This clone was recorded only once. No antigen is known for it. The source is an adult in good health. The chain carries TRBV27 and TRBJ2-2, with no clear D. The source material was peripheral blood, sampled on day 0 of AZD1222 vaccination. As DNA, the CDR3 is TGTGCCAGCAGTTTGGCTTTGTCCACCGGGGAGCTGTTTTTT. It specifies CASSLALSTGELFF.